A selection of T cell receptor beta chains follows, all from one sample in a study of blood T cells in healthy people across ages. Using its own MiXCR run on the 5' RACE reads, TCRdb lists one record per CDR3 protein. Counted here are some 710,000 distinct CDR3 sequences, 35% to 60% occurring once; the ten biggest clones make up 15% to 20%. Sequencing was done on a sample of blood. Receptors originate from a man older than 75 in good health. The CDR3 runs from the conserved cysteine through the conserved F or W. A D gene is named only where the DNA matches it firmly. Some rows have no size entry. The others give once, few or many, or a class for an expanded clone.

D	V	size	J	DNA	CDR3
NA	TRBV11-2	NA	TRBJ2-7	TGTGCCAGCAGCTCAGTGCTGAGGGCCTACGAGCAGTACTTC	CASSSVLRAYEQYF
TRBD2	TRBV29-1	NA	TRBJ2-7	TGCAGCGTTGGGGGGTTCGGGGGACTATACTCCTACGAGCAGTACTTC	CSVGGFGGLYSYEQYF
NA	TRBV20-1	many	TRBJ1-4	TGCAGTGCGGAAGGACAGACTAATGAAAAACTGTTTTTT	CSAEGQTNEKLFF
TRBD2	TRBV7-2	NA	TRBJ2-3	TGTGCCAGCAGCCCGGGGGGAGAGGATACGCAGTATTTT	CASSPGGEDTQYF
NA	TRBV15	few	TRBJ2-3	TGTGCCACCAGCCCTGTAAGCGGACCCACAGATACGCAGTATTTT	CATSPVSGPTDTQYF
TRBD2	TRBV4-2	NA	TRBJ2-5	TGTGCCAGCAGCCAAAGTATGCTAGCGGGAGAAGAGACCCAGTACTTC	CASSQSMLAGEETQYF
NA	TRBV21-1	NA	TRBJ1-2	TGTGCCAGCAGCAAAGGCTACCGCGGCTACACCTTC	CASSKGYRGYTF
TRBD2	TRBV30	NA	TRBJ2-5	TGTGCCTGTCTGGGCGGGGGCCAAGAGACCCAGTACTTC	CACLGGGQETQYF
NA	TRBV20-1	NA	TRBJ2-1	TGCAGTGCTAGTGCGGACGTCGGTGAGCAGTTCTTC	CSASADVGEQFF
TRBD1	TRBV20-1	NA	TRBJ2-4	TGCAGTGCTTCTGAGACCGGGACAGGGATAAAAAACATTCAGTACTTC	CSASETGTGIKNIQYF
TRBD1	TRBV20-1	few	TRBJ1-2	TGCAGTGCGATTGGGACAGGGGGCCGGGGCTATGGCTACACCTTC	CSAIGTGGRGYGYTF
TRBD2	TRBV20-1	NA	TRBJ2-1	TGCAGTGCAAAACCGGGACTAGCGGGAGTTCGGGATGAGCAGTTCTTC	CSAKPGLAGVRDEQFF
NA	TRBV27	NA	TRBJ1-2	TGTGCCAGCAGTTCAAACCGCGGCAGGGTAGTAAACGGCTACACCTTC	CASSSNRGRVVNGYTF
TRBD1	TRBV2	NA	TRBJ2-7	TGTGCCAGCTGGCGAAACAGGGGCCCCTACGAGCAGTACTTC	CASWRNRGPYEQYF
NA	TRBV12-3/TRBV12-4	many	TRBJ2-2	TGTGCCAGCAGACTTACGATGGGGCCCGGGGAGCTGTTTTTT	CASRLTMGPGELFF
NA	TRBV20-1	NA	TRBJ2-4	TGCAGTGCCCTGTCCGGGAGTTGGGGCAAAAACATTCAGTACTTC	CSALSGSWGKNIQYF
TRBD1	TRBV7-2	NA	TRBJ2-1	TGTGCCAGCAGCTCAACAGGGGGCAAGGGCAATGAGCAGTTCTTC	CASSSTGGKGNEQFF
TRBD2	TRBV24-1	NA	TRBJ2-3	TGTGCCACCAGTGATGGTAGCGGGAGACGAACAGATACGCAGTATTTT	CATSDGSGRRTDTQYF
NA	TRBV15	NA	TRBJ2-3	TGTGCCACCAGCTGGGGATTGTCTCTCACAGATACGCAGTATTTT	CATSWGLSLTDTQYF
TRBD1	TRBV12-3/TRBV12-4	many	TRBJ2-3	TGTGCCAGCAGTCTCCATACAGGGGCCATAGGAGATACGCAGTATTTT	CASSLHTGAIGDTQYF
NA	TRBV7-9	few	TRBJ1-6	TGTGCCAGCAGCTTAGAGCAGAATAATTCACCCCTCCACTTT	CASSLEQNNSPLHF
TRBD2	TRBV6-1	NA	TRBJ2-3	TGTGCCAGCATTCGGACTAGCGGTATCCTCACAGATACGCTGTATTTT	CASIRTSGILTDTLYF
TRBD2	TRBV2	NA	TRBJ2-1	TGTGCCAGCAGTGCTACTAGCGGGAGGATGAATGAGCAGTTCTTC	CASSATSGRMNEQFF